This T cell receptor beta chain stems from a study of immune evolution from preneoplasia to lung adenocarcinoma. The germline V and J ends were trimmed by 5 bases and 6 bases, with 7 bases remaining between them. CDR3 size: 11 residues. Germline values: CDR1 SEHNR, CDR2 FQNEAQ (reference sequence). TCRdb keeps only in-frame clones here, not all; method: immunoSEQ multiplex PCR. The profile covers about 26,000 clones, with just under 75% appearing a single time and about 5.8% taken by the ten largest. The specimen sequenced was FFPE invasive lung adenocarcinoma tissue. V usage is TRBV7-9 and J usage is TRBJ1-1; TRBD1 is a possible D gene (6 bases). The TCR comes from a person aged 55 to 69 with invasive lung adenocarcinoma. Some clones in this sample may be carry-over from other donors' samples. In nucleotides, the CDR3 is TGTGCCAGCAGCCGGACAGCTGAAGCTTTCTTT. This sequence encodes CASSRTAEAFF.